These T cell receptor beta chains were read from a single sample in a study of low-dose radiotherapy and immunotherapy resistance in tumors. Each CDR3 protein gets one entry after TCRdb re-called the reads with MiXCR. This table has 39,000 or so distinct CDR3 sequences, roughly 20% appearing once. The sequences come from PBMCs, collected after low-dose radiotherapy plus immunotherapy. These receptors were collected from a female donor with ovarian cancer. Each CDR3 is given with its conserved first and last residue. A D gene is named only where the DNA matches it firmly. Clone size is shown for a subset of rows, as once, few, many or a class of expanded clone.

clone_size: many
v_call: TRBV6-2/TRBV6-3
j_call: TRBJ2-3
d_call: -
cdr3_aa: CASSSVNTQYF
cdr3_nt: TGTGCCAGCAGCTCAGTGAATACGCAGTATTTT

clone_size: -
v_call: TRBV29-1
j_call: TRBJ2-7
d_call: -
cdr3_aa: CSAVQGYEQYF
cdr3_nt: TGCAGCGCCGTACAAGGCTACGAGCAGTACTTC

clone_size: -
v_call: TRBV20-1
j_call: TRBJ2-1
d_call: TRBD1
cdr3_aa: CSASGDRVNYNEQFF
cdr3_nt: TGCAGTGCTAGCGGGGACAGGGTTAACTACAATGAGCAGTTCTTC

clone_size: -
v_call: TRBV28
j_call: TRBJ2-1
d_call: -
cdr3_aa: CAGLGLTTQFF
cdr3_nt: TGTGCCGGACTCGGGTTGACCACGCAGTTCTTC

clone_size: many
v_call: TRBV19
j_call: TRBJ1-1
d_call: -
cdr3_aa: CASSIMGLGLDTEAFF
cdr3_nt: TGTGCCAGTAGTATAATGGGTTTGGGGTTGGACACTGAAGCTTTCTTT

clone_size: -
v_call: TRBV20-1
j_call: TRBJ2-7
d_call: TRBD1
cdr3_aa: CSAIGATGVPEQYF
cdr3_nt: TGCAGTGCCATAGGAGCGACAGGGGTCCCCGAGCAGTACTTC

clone_size: many
v_call: TRBV12-3/TRBV12-4
j_call: TRBJ1-2
d_call: -
cdr3_aa: CASSHSDGRNYGYTF
cdr3_nt: TGTGCCAGCAGCCATTCTGACGGGAGAAACTATGGCTACACCTTC

clone_size: many
v_call: TRBV30
j_call: TRBJ2-3
d_call: -
cdr3_aa: CAWTAGYQSQYF
cdr3_nt: TGTGCCTGGACAGCCGGGTACCAATCGCAGTATTTT

clone_size: many
v_call: TRBV27
j_call: TRBJ2-7
d_call: TRBD1
cdr3_aa: CASSLSEDRVYEQYF
cdr3_nt: TGTGCCAGCAGTTTATCGGAGGACAGGGTGTACGAGCAGTACTTC

clone_size: many
v_call: TRBV6-2/TRBV6-3
j_call: TRBJ1-6
d_call: -
cdr3_aa: CASLLVLDSPLHF
cdr3_nt: TGTGCCAGCTTATTGGTTTTGGATTCACCCCTCCACTTT

clone_size: many
v_call: TRBV12-3/TRBV12-4
j_call: TRBJ2-7
d_call: TRBD1
cdr3_aa: CASSGGQSSYEQYF
cdr3_nt: TGTGCCAGCAGTGGGGGACAGAGCTCCTACGAGCAGTACTTC

clone_size: many
v_call: TRBV30
j_call: TRBJ1-4
d_call: -
cdr3_aa: CAWTLNEKLFF
cdr3_nt: TGTGCCTGGACACTTAATGAAAAACTGTTTTTT

clone_size: many
v_call: TRBV30
j_call: TRBJ1-2
d_call: TRBD1
cdr3_aa: CAWHRDRPYGYTF
cdr3_nt: TGTGCCTGGCACCGGGACAGACCCTATGGCTACACCTTC

clone_size: once
v_call: TRBV18
j_call: TRBJ1-1
d_call: -
cdr3_aa: CASSGGVNTEAFF
cdr3_nt: TGTGCCAGCTCGGGAGGTGTGAACACTGAAGCTTTCTTT

clone_size: -
v_call: TRBV3-1
j_call: TRBJ2-2
d_call: -
cdr3_aa: CASSQGLRTGELFF
cdr3_nt: TGTGCCAGCAGCCAAGGGCTTCGAACCGGGGAGCTGTTTTTT

clone_size: many
v_call: TRBV5-1
j_call: TRBJ2-5
d_call: -
cdr3_aa: CASSFLRVQETQYF
cdr3_nt: TGCGCCAGCAGCTTCCTCAGGGTGCAAGAGACCCAGTACTTC

clone_size: -
v_call: TRBV7-2
j_call: TRBJ2-4
d_call: -
cdr3_aa: CASSLVSVAKNIQYF
cdr3_nt: TGTGCCAGCAGCTTAGTTTCTGTAGCCAAAAACATTCAGTACTTC

clone_size: many
v_call: TRBV9
j_call: TRBJ2-3
d_call: -
cdr3_aa: CASSVGDTQYF
cdr3_nt: TGTGCCAGCAGCGTCGGCGATACGCAGTATTTT

clone_size: -
v_call: TRBV30
j_call: TRBJ1-6
d_call: TRBD1
cdr3_aa: CAWTRWGQGGSPLHF
cdr3_nt: TGTGCCTGGACCCGATGGGGACAGGGGGGATCACCCCTCCACTTT

clone_size: few
v_call: TRBV28
j_call: TRBJ2-6
d_call: -
cdr3_aa: CASSFIRADSSGANVLTF
cdr3_nt: TGTGCCAGCAGTTTTATAAGGGCAGATTCCTCTGGGGCCAACGTCCTGACTTTC

clone_size: many
v_call: TRBV19
j_call: TRBJ2-7
d_call: TRBD1
cdr3_aa: CASSRAGGYEQYF
cdr3_nt: TGTGCCAGTAGTAGGGCAGGGGGCTACGAGCAGTACTTC

clone_size: -
v_call: TRBV9
j_call: TRBJ2-2
d_call: -
cdr3_aa: CASSRQGAGGVTGELFF
cdr3_nt: TGTGCCAGCTCCCGTCAGGGGGCGGGAGGTGTCACCGGGGAGCTGTTTTTT

clone_size: many
v_call: TRBV18
j_call: TRBJ1-2
d_call: -
cdr3_aa: CASSPPYSNRPSGGYTF
cdr3_nt: TGTGCCAGCTCACCACCGTATAGTAACAGACCCTCCGGTGGCTACACCTTC

clone_size: -
v_call: TRBV19
j_call: TRBJ1-5
d_call: -
cdr3_aa: CASTLTGLINQPQHF
cdr3_nt: TGTGCCAGTACCCTAACCGGACTTATCAATCAGCCCCAGCATTTT

clone_size: many
v_call: TRBV9
j_call: TRBJ2-2
d_call: TRBD2
cdr3_aa: CASSVRELALGGELFF
cdr3_nt: TGTGCCAGCAGCGTAAGGGAACTAGCGTTGGGCGGGGAGCTGTTTTTT

clone_size: many
v_call: TRBV7-9
j_call: TRBJ1-1
d_call: -
cdr3_aa: CASSPDRIMNTEAFF
cdr3_nt: TGTGCCAGCAGCCCAGACCGGATCATGAACACTGAAGCTTTCTTT

clone_size: many
v_call: TRBV5-1
j_call: TRBJ2-3
d_call: TRBD2
cdr3_aa: CASSLVAGADTQYF
cdr3_nt: TGCGCCAGCAGCTTGGTCGCGGGGGCAGATACGCAGTATTTT

clone_size: many
v_call: TRBV7-2
j_call: TRBJ2-7
d_call: -
cdr3_aa: CASSLAPLEQYF
cdr3_nt: TGTGCCAGCAGCTTAGCTCCCCTGGAGCAGTACTTC

clone_size: many
v_call: TRBV2
j_call: TRBJ2-7
d_call: -
cdr3_aa: CASSEAARGYEQYF
cdr3_nt: TGTGCCAGCAGTGAGGCAGCAAGGGGCTACGAGCAGTACTTC